The 3 T cell receptor beta chains given below trace back to one sample, sequenced in a study of fetal regulatory T cell absence and autoimmunity. The assay was immunoSEQ multiplex PCR, and TCRdb's table has in-frame clones only and misses some. The table has 95,000 to 100,000 clones, 72% seen once. Material for sequencing was pancreas tissue. The origin of the receptors is a male donor with IPEX syndrome.

The chain combines TRBV10-3 with TRBJ2-1; weak D call: TRBD1 (6 bases). The V end was cut by 6 bases, the J end by 8 bases, with 17 bases between. The CDR3 is made up of 14 amino acids. Germline lookup yields CDR1 ENHRY and CDR2 SYGVKD. CDR3 protein: CAIRGASTQDEQFF. The CDR3 DNA follows: TGTGCCATCAGGGGGGCTAGCACACAAGATGAGCAGTTCTTC.

This rearrangement joins TRBV6-1 to TRBJ2-3; D is tentatively TRBD1 or TRBD2 (5 bases each). CDR3 length: 14 residues. In germline, CDR1 is MNHNS, CDR2 SASEGT. Trimming took 4 bases from V and 0 from J, leaving 8 bases between them. The CDR3 sequence is CASSGGASTDTQYF. Written as DNA, the CDR3 is TGTGCCAGCAGTGGAGGGGCAAGCACAGATACGCAGTATTTT.

The rearrangement joins TRBV4-2 to TRBJ2-7, with 9 positions matching TRBD2. Germline V gives CDR1 LGHNA, CDR2 YNFKEQ. The CDR3 loop spans 15 amino acids. With V trimmed by 0 bases and J by 3 bases, 3 bases remained unmatched. Here the CDR3 reads CASSQEGSGGYEQYF. CDR3 coding DNA: TGTGCCAGCAGCCAAGAAGGTAGCGGGGGCTACGAGCAGTACTTC.